The 25 T cell receptor beta chains presented below share a single source sample, sequenced in a study of blood T cell repertoires in COVID-19. Generated by immunoSEQ multiplex PCR, the TCRdb table keeps only in-frame clones and is missing some. The profile shows about 480,000 clones, 85% to 90% of them singletons. Sequenced sample: PBMCs or T cells enriched from blood (not recorded which). The receptors shown here come from a woman between 40 and 55 years old who had recovered from COVID-19.

The chain employs TRBV10-3 and TRBJ1-2, with TRBD1 matching over 10 bases. Germline lookup yields CDR1 ENHRY and CDR2 SYGVKD. With V trimmed by 6 bases and J by 6 bases, 4 bases remained unmatched. The CDR3 is 13 amino acids. The CDR3 coding sequence is TGTGCCATCAGCCAAGGGACAGGGGATGGCTACACCTTC. Amino acids: CAISQGTGDGYTF.

This chain links TRBV12-3 or TRBV12-4 with TRBJ1-1; D is ambiguous. The ends were cut back, 5 bases at V and 0 bases at J, with 4 bases in the middle. CDR3 length equals 12 residues. In DNA form, the CDR3 reads TGTGCCAGCAGTGCGTTGAACACTGAAGCTTTCTTT. This sequence encodes CASSALNTEAFF.

V and J are TRBV5-1 and TRBJ1-4; 7 bases align to TRBD1. Losses at the gene ends were 0 bases for V and 0 bases for J; bases not matched to a gene: 5. The CDR3 runs to 17 residues. Looked up from germline, CDR1 is SGHRS and CDR2 is YFSETQ. CDR3 coding DNA: TGCGCCAGCAGCTTGGGCCAGGGGGTTGCAACTAATGAAAAACTGTTTTTT. This sequence encodes CASSLGQGVATNEKLFF.

The chain has TRBV7-2 and TRBJ1-2; 8 bases align to TRBD1. In germline, CDR1 is SGHTA, CDR2 FQGNSA. The V and J ends lost 2 bases and 3 bases, in that order; junction bases with no gene match: 5. This CDR3 has 15 amino acids. The CDR3 sequence: CASSLPGGVYYGYTF. The CDR3 DNA sequence: TGTGCCAGCAGCTTACCAGGGGGCGTCTACTATGGCTACACCTTC.

The chain carries TRBV7-8 and TRBJ1-5; D unresolved. The CDR3 length is 15 residues. The germline CDR1 and CDR2 sequences are SGHVS and FQNEAQ. The V and J ends lost 5 bases and 6 bases respectively, with 17 bases between them. The CDR3 DNA follows: TGTGCCAGCAGCCCGGGAGGAGGAGTTGGTCAGCCCCAGCATTTT. Translating it yields CASSPGGGVGQPQHF.

V gene TRBV7-6 combines with J gene TRBJ1-1; D unresolved. CDR3 length: 15 residues. V lost 3 bases, J lost 5 bases, and 16 bases lay in between. CDR1 is SGHVS and CDR2 is FNYEAQ in the germline V gene. In DNA form, the CDR3 reads TGTGCCAGCAGCTTGGTTGTCGGGGTTGGAACTGAAGCTTTCTTT. Its translation is CASSLVVGVGTEAFF.

This chain's CDR3 is CASSPRQGANYGYTF. Here the CDR3 DNA reads TGTGCCAGCAGTCCCCGGCAGGGGGCTAACTATGGCTACACCTTC. This chain connects TRBV27 to TRBJ1-2; TRBD1 agrees at 7 bases. There are 15 residues in the CDR3. From germline, CDR1 is MNHEY and CDR2 SMNVEV (reference sequence). V lost 5 bases and J lost 0; bases outside the gene matches: 6.

The chain couples TRBV15 to TRBJ2-5; 7 nucleotides match TRBD1. In germline, CDR1 is LNHNV, CDR2 YYDKDF (reference sequence). V was pared by 3 bases and J by 2 bases, with 6 bases of the junction left unmatched. The CDR3 is made up of 15 amino acids. The DNA of the CDR3 is TGTGCCACCAGCAGTAACGACAGGGATCAAGAGACCCAGTACTTC. It is translated as CATSSNDRDQETQYF.

This clone was counted a few times. The chain recombines TRBV6-2 or TRBV6-3 with TRBJ1-1; TRBD1 matches 7 bases. From germline, CDR1 is MNHEY and CDR2 SVGEGT. The CDR3 totals 14 residues. V was pared by 6 bases and J by 4 bases, with 8 bases of the junction left unmatched. CDR3 in amino acids: CASSSRGRGTEAFF. The CDR3 region has the DNA TGTGCCAGCAGCTCGAGGGGGCGAGGCACTGAAGCTTTCTTT.

The CDR3 region is CASSPLDSYNEQFF. DNA for the CDR3: TGTGCCAGCAGTCCACTAGACTCCTACAATGAGCAGTTCTTC. This chain links TRBV7-9 with TRBJ2-1, with a weak D call TRBD2 (5 bases). This CDR3 contains 14 residues. Germline assignment: CDR1 SEHNR and CDR2 FQNEAQ (reference sequence). V gave up 6 bases and J gave up 0 bases, with 9 bases separating them.

The CDR3 sequence: CASSPGTSGREQFF. As DNA, the CDR3 is TGTGCCAGCAGCCCCGGGACTAGCGGGAGGGAGCAGTTCTTC. The chain has TRBV5-5 and TRBJ2-1; TRBD2 matches 15 bases. The J segment lost 10 bases and the V segment lost 4 bases, leaving 3 bases of the junction unmatched. The CDR3 is 14 amino acids. CDR1 is SGHKS and CDR2 is YYEKEE in the germline V gene (reference sequence).

The table lists this clone with a count of one. The rearrangement uses TRBV6-2 or TRBV6-3 and TRBJ1-1, with TRBD1 as a possible D gene (5 bases). The germline CDR1 and CDR2 sequences are MNHEY and SVGEGT. V lost 4 bases, J lost 6 bases, and 12 bases lay in between. The CDR3 is 13 residues long. CDR3 bases: TGTGCCAGCAGTTTGCAGGGAATTTCTGAAGCTTTCTTT. It yields the protein CASSLQGISEAFF.

This clone was observed a single time. The V call is TRBV9, the J call TRBJ1-1; 11 bases fit TRBD1. The ends lost 4 bases at V and 4 bases at J; junction bases unmatched: 6. Looked up from germline, CDR1 is SGDLS and CDR2 is YYNGEE. The CDR3 is 15 residues long. CDR3 bases: TGTGCCAGCAGCCCCACCGGGACAGGGGGCACTGAAGCTTTCTTT. Its protein product is CASSPTGTGGTEAFF.

The DNA of the CDR3 is TGTGCCAGCAGCTTAGAATCGGCCCCCGCGGGGCAGTACTTC. It translates to CASSLESAPAGQYF. V is TRBV7-9 and J is TRBJ2-7; D is possibly TRBD2 (5 bases). V lost 1 base, J lost 9 bases, and 16 bases lay in between. Germline CDR1 reads SEHNR; CDR2 reads FQNEAQ (reference sequence). CDR3 size: 14 residues.

This sequence joins TRBV7-9 and TRBJ1-1, with a possible D match to TRBD1 (6 bases). The V and J ends lost 5 bases and 5 bases respectively, with 9 bases between them. The CDR3 sequence is 12 residues long. Germline lookup yields CDR1 SEHNR and CDR2 FQNEAQ (reference sequence). In DNA, the CDR3 is TGTGCCAGCAGCACAGGGATAACTGAAGCTTTCTTT. It codes for CASSTGITEAFF.

The V and J genes are TRBV6-9 and TRBJ2-7; D uncertain. V was pared by 2 bases and J by 2 bases, with 16 bases between. Germline CDR1 reads MNHGY; CDR2 reads SVAAGI. This CDR3 contains 16 residues. The chain's CDR3 is CASSYKARRLPYEQYF. Here the CDR3 DNA reads TGTGCCAGCAGTTATAAGGCTAGGAGATTACCCTACGAGCAGTACTTC.

The J gene is TRBJ2-1, the V gene TRBV11-3; 10 bases match TRBD2. Trimming at V came to 5 bases and at J to 9 bases, leaving 4 bases not matched to a gene. Germline V CDR1 and CDR2: SGHNT, YENEEA. This CDR3 is built from 13 residues. The CDR3 DNA reads as TGTGCCAGCAGCCTTATAGCGGGAGGTGAGCAGTTCTTC. This encodes CASSLIAGGEQFF.

This clone was found once. The CDR3 DNA follows: TGCGCCAGCAGCCCCGTGATCTCAGGGAACACCGGGGAGCTGTTTTTT. Translating gives CASSPVISGNTGELFF. V and J are TRBV5-1 and TRBJ2-2; no reliable D call. This CDR3 is built from 16 residues. The germline V and J ends were trimmed by 4 bases and 1 base, with 14 bases remaining between them. Germline V CDR1 and CDR2: SGHRS, YFSETQ. Full variable domain (remainder filled in from reference TRBV5-1 and TRBJ2-2): KAGVTQTPRYLIKTRGQQVTLSCSPISGHRSVSWYQQTPGQGLQFLFEYFSETQRNKGNFPGRFSGRQFSNSRSEMNVSTLELGDSALYLCASSPVISGNTGELFFGEGSRLTVL.

This chain joins TRBV23-1 and TRBJ1-5; 8 positions agree with TRBD1. TRBV23-1 is known as an ORF, though its function is uncertain. Trimming removed 2 bases from V and 4 bases from J; junction bases left unmatched: 7. CDR3 length equals 16 residues. Here the CDR3 DNA reads TGCGCCAGCAGTCAACCGAGGGACAGGCCGAATCAGCCCCAGCATTTT. Its protein is CASSQPRDRPNQPQHF.

The CDR3 loop reads CASSQDMTGGRAFF. The CDR3 DNA reads as TGTGCCAGCAGCCAAGATATGACAGGCGGACGAGCTTTCTTT. This sequence joins TRBV3-1 (or the pseudogene TRBV3-2) and TRBJ1-1; D may be TRBD1 (6 bases). Per the germline V gene, CDR1 is LGHDT and CDR2 is YNNKEL (reference sequence). This CDR3 contains 14 residues. V lost 0 bases to trimming and J lost 10 bases, with 15 bases between them.

The V and J genes are TRBV5-1 and TRBJ2-7; TRBD1 matches 10 bases. CDR1 and CDR2 (germline): SGHRS, YFSETQ. The V and J ends lost 3 bases and 2 bases, in that order; junction bases with no gene match: 8. The CDR3 contains 16 residues. This CDR3 reads CASSSFDGTGAYEQYF. CDR3 DNA: TGCGCCAGCAGCTCCTTCGACGGGACAGGGGCCTACGAGCAGTACTTC.

This clone was detected once. The rearrangement uses TRBV10-3 and TRBJ2-1; D possibly corresponds to TRBD1 (6 bases). Trimming removed 10 bases from V and 3 bases from J, with 16 bases in between. This CDR3 has 14 residues. Germline loops: CDR1 ENHRY, CDR2 SYGVKD. CDR3 sequence (DNA): TGTGCCACAGAGGGGGAACCTAGCTACAATGAGCAGTTCTTC. It specifies CATEGEPSYNEQFF.

The gene calls are TRBV19 and TRBJ2-2; 8 bases are a match to TRBD1. Germline loops: CDR1 LNHDA, CDR2 SQIVND (reference sequence). Germline trimming cut 10 bases from V and 5 bases from J; bases unmatched to any gene: 12. This CDR3 is built from 15 residues. The CDR3 DNA is TGTGCCACCCTTCGGCAGGGGGCTTTGACCGGGGAGCTGTTTTTT. Amino acid sequence: CATLRQGALTGELFF. Variable domain in full (rest from reference TRBV19 and TRBJ2-2): DGGITQSPKYLFRKEGQNVTLSCEQNLNHDAMYWYRQDPGQGLRLIYYSQIVNDFQKGDIAEGYSVSREKKESFPLTVTSAQKNPTAFYLCATLRQGALTGELFFGEGSRLTVL.

This chain connects TRBV30 to TRBJ2-3; 15 positions match TRBD2. The trim removed 3 bases at V and 6 bases at J, leaving 16 bases unmatched. Germline V gene lookup returns CDR1 GTSNPN and CDR2 SVGIG (reference sequence). The CDR3 runs 19 residues. The CDR3 DNA sequence: TGTGCCTGGAGGGGTATGTTCGGGACTAGCGGGAGGCCTAGGGATACGCAGTATTTT. Amino acid sequence: CAWRGMFGTSGRPRDTQYF.

The rearrangement uses TRBV4-3 and TRBJ1-4, with D possibly matching TRBD1 (5 bases). The CDR3 runs 16 residues. Per the germline V gene, CDR1 is LGHNA and CDR2 is YSLEER. With 1 base removed from V and 6 bases from J, the gap between germline ends came to 15 bases. Written as DNA, the CDR3 is TGCGCCAGCAGCCAAGGGAGAGCAGGGAGGGATGAAAAACTGTTTTTT. It yields the protein CASSQGRAGRDEKLFF.